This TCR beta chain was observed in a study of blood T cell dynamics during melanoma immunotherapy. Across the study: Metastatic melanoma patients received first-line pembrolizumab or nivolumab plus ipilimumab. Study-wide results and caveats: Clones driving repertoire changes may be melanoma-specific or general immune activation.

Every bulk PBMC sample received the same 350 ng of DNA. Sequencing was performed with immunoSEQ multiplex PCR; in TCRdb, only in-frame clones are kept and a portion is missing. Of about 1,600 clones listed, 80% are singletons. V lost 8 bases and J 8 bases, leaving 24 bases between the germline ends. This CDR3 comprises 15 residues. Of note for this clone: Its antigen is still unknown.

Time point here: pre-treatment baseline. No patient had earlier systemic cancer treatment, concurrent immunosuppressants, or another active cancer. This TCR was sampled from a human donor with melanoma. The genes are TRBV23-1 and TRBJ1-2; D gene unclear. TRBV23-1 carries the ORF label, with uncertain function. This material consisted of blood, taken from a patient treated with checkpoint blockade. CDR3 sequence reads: CASCSFSGHIRGYTF. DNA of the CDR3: TGCGCCAGCTGCTCCTTCTCCGGGCATATAAGGGGCTACACCTTC.